A single T cell receptor (beta chain) is shown here with its context. Its cognate antigen is unknown. Before sequencing took place, the ViraFEST assay used viral peptide pools to expand antigen-specific CD4+ T cells. Culture proceeded for approximately 10 days, and CD4+ T cells were then isolated. All participants had two doses of either the BNT162b2 or mRNA-1273 vaccine. Sequenced by immunoSEQ multiplex PCR; TCRdb stores in-frame clones only, minus some. The sample lists around 24,000 clones; 60% to 80% were seen once. Germline assignment: CDR1 MGHDK and CDR2 SYGVNS. The CDR3 runs to 13 residues. V lost 6 bases to trimming and J lost 9 bases; unmatched junction nucleotides: 10. The source of the sample is a study of vaccination effects on CD4 cells after COVID-19.

The TCR sequence derives from a human donor who received a COVID-19 vaccine. Some clones in this sample may be carry-over from other donors' samples. The sample here was CD4+ T cells from PBMCs cultured with SARS-CoV-2 spike peptides, taken after COVID-19 vaccination. The genes are TRBV25-1 and TRBJ1-2; 7 positions agree with TRBD1. The CDR3 loop reads CASRETGDSRYTF. The CDR3 DNA follows: TGTGCCAGCAGGGAAACCGGGGACAGCCGCTACACCTTC.